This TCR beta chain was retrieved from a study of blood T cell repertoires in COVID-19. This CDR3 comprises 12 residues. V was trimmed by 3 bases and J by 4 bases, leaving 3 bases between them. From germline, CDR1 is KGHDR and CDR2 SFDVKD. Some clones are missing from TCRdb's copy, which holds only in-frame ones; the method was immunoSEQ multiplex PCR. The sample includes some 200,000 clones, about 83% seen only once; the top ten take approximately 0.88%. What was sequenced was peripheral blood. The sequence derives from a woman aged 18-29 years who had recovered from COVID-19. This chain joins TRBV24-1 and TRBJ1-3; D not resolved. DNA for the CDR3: TGTGCCACCAGTGATCTCGGAAACACCATATATTTT. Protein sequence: CATSDLGNTIYF.